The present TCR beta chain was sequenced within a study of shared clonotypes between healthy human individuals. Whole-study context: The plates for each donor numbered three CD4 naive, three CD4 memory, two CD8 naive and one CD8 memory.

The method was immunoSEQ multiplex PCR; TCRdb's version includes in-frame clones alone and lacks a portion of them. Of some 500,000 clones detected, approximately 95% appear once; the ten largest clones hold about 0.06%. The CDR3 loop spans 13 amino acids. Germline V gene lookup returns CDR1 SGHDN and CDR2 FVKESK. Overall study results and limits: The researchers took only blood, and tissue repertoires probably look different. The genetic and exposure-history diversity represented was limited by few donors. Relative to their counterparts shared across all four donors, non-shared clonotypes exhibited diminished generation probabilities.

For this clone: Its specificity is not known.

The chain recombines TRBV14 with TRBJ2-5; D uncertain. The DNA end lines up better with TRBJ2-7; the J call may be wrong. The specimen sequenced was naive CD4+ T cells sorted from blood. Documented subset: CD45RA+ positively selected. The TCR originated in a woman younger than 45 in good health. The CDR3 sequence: CASSQYNLDEQYF. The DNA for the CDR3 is TGTGCCAGCAGTCAGTACAACCTGGACGAGCAGTACTTC.